This T cell receptor beta chain is drawn from a study of T cell repertoires in cytomegalovirus infection. Study at large: Well-studied HLA-B-restricted epitopes and recently identified HLA-C-restricted epitopes of CMV were both used in the study. Indications came from public TCR beta signatures; they pointed to CMV infection and to a matching HLA type. General study points: Dominating the ex vivo response were TCR beta clonotypes that were CMV-specific and HLA-C-restricted. Carriers of CMV plus the relevant HLA were identified by cumulative public TCR beta family frequency.

This clonotype was detected once. As yet, its antigen is unknown. TCRdb independently ran MiXCR on the reads; one entry per CDR3 protein. The data contain just over 450,000 distinct CDR3 sequences, approximately 42% of them singletons. The source was cultured PBMCs, collected from culture after CMV antigen stimulation. This sequence was found in a human donor in good health (CMV status not recorded). Some clones in this sample may be carry-over from other donors' samples.

The CDR3 coding sequence is TGTGCCAGCAGCCCCGTGAAAGACAGGGGACGGTTCGGGGCCAACGTCCTGACTTTC. This encodes CASSPVKDRGRFGANVLTF. The V gene is TRBV5-6, the J gene TRBJ2-6; TRBD1 matches 8 bases. The CDR3 runs to 19 residues. From germline, CDR1 is SGHDT and CDR2 YYEEEE. J was trimmed by 4 bases and V by 4 bases; bases with no gene match: 16.